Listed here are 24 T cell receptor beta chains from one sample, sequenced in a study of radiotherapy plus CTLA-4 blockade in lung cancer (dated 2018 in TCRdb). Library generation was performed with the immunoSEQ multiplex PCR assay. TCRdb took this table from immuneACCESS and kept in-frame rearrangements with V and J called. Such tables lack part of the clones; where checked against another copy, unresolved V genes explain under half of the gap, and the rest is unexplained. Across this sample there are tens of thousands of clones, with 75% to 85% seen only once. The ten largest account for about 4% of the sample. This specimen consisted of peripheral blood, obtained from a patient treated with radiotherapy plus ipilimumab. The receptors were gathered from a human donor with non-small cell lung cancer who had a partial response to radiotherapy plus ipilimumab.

CDR3 region: CASRGLSLLSEQFF. CDR3 nucleotide sequence: TGTGCCAGTAGGGGACTCTCCCTCCTCAGTGAGCAGTTCTTC. V is TRBV19 and J is TRBJ2-1; TRBD2 might be the D (6 bases). V lost 6 bases and J 9 bases, leaving 18 bases between the germline ends. Germline CDR1 is LNHDA and CDR2 is SQIVND (reference sequence). The CDR3 contains 14 residues. Using reference TRBV19 and TRBJ2-1 for the parts outside the CDR3, the full variable domain is DGGITQSPKYLFRKEGQNVTLSCEQNLNHDAMYWYRQDPGQGLRLIYYSQIVNDFQKGDIAEGYSVSREKKESFPLTVTSAQKNPTAFYLCASRGLSLLSEQFFGPGTRLTVL.

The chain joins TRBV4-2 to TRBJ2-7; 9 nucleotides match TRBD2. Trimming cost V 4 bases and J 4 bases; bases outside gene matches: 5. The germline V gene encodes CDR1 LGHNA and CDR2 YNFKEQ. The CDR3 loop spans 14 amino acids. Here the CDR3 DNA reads TGTGCCAGCAGCCGGGGGACTAGCTCTTACGAGCAGTACTTC. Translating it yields CASSRGTSSYEQYF.

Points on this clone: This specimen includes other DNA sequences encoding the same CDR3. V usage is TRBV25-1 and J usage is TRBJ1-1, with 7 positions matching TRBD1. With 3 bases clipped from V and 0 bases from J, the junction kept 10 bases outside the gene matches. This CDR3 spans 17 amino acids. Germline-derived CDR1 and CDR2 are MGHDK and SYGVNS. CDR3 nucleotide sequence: TGTGCCAGCAGTGACCTTCAACAGGGGATTCTGAACACTGAAGCTTTCTTT. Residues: CASSDLQQGILNTEAFF.

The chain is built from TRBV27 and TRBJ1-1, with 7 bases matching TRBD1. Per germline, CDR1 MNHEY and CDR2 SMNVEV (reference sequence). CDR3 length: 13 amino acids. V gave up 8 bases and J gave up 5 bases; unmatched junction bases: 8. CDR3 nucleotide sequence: TGTGCCAGCGCGGACCAGGGGGTTACTGAAGCTTTCTTT. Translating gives CASADQGVTEAFF.

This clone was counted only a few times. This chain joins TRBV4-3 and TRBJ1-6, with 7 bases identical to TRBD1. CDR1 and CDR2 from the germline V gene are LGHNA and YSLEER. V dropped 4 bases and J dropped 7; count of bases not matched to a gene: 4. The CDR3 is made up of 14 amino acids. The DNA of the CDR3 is TGCGCCAGCAGCCGAGTGACAGGGAATTCACCCCTCCACTTT. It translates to CASSRVTGNSPLHF.

The CDR3 is CASRTGTRKEKLFF. CDR3 coding DNA: TGTGCCAGCAGAACCGGGACAAGGAAAGAAAAACTGTTTTTT. V usage is TRBV28 and J usage is TRBJ1-4; perhaps TRBD1 as D (6 bases). Between the trimmed V and J ends, which lost 6 bases and 8 bases, there was a span of 16 bases. Germline CDR1 is MDHEN and CDR2 is SYDVKM. This CDR3 contains 14 residues. The whole variable domain, remainder taken from reference TRBV28 and TRBJ1-4, is DVKVTQSSRYLVKRTGEKVFLECVQDMDHENMFWYRQDPGLGLRLIYFSYDVKMKEKGDIPEGYSVSREKKERFSLILESASTNQTSMYLCASRTGTRKEKLFFGSGTQLSVL.

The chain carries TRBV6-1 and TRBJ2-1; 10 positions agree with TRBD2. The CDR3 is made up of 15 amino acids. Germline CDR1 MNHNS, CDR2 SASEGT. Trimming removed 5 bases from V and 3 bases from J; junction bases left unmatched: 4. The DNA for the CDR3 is TGTGCCAGCAGTCTGACTAGCGGGCTCTACAATGAGCAGTTCTTC. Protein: CASSLTSGLYNEQFF.

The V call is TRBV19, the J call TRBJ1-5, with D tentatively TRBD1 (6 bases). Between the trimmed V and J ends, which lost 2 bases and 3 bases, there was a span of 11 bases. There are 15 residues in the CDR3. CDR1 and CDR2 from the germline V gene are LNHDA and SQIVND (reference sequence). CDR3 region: CASSIRGGDNQPQHF. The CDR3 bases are TGTGCCAGTAGTATAAGAGGGGGGGACAATCAGCCCCAGCATTTT. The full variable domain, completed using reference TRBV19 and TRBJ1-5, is DGGITQSPKYLFRKEGQNVTLSCEQNLNHDAMYWYRQDPGQGLRLIYYSQIVNDFQKGDIAEGYSVSREKKESFPLTVTSAQKNPTAFYLCASSIRGGDNQPQHFGDGTRLSIL.

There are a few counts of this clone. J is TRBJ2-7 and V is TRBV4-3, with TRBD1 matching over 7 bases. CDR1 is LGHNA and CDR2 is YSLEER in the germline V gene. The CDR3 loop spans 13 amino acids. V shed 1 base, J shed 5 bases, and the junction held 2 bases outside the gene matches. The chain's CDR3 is CASSQVTGDEQYF. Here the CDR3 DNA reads TGCGCCAGCAGCCAAGTTACAGGGGACGAGCAGTACTTC.

The CDR3 spells CASSPPWTGGNEQFF. Written as DNA, the CDR3 is TGTGCCAGCAGTCCCCCCTGGACAGGAGGGAATGAGCAGTTCTTC. The genes are TRBV11-2 and TRBJ2-1, with D possibly TRBD1 on 7 matching bases. The V gene's germline CDR1 is SGHAT and CDR2 FQNNGV. The CDR3 totals 15 residues. The germline V and J ends were trimmed by 6 bases and 7 bases, with 19 bases remaining between them.

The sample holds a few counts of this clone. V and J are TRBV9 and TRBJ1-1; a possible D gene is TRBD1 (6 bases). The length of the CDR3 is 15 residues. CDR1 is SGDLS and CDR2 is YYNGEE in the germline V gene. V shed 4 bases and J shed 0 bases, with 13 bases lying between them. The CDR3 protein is CASSTFDRLNTEAFF. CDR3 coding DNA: TGTGCCAGCAGCACCTTCGACAGGTTGAACACTGAAGCTTTCTTT.

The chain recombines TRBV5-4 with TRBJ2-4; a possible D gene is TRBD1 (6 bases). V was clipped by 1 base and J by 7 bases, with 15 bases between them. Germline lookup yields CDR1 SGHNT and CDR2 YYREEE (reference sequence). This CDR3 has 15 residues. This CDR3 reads CASSLKDRQGNIQYF. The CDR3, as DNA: TGTGCCAGCAGCTTGAAAGATCGTCAGGGGAACATTCAGTACTTC.

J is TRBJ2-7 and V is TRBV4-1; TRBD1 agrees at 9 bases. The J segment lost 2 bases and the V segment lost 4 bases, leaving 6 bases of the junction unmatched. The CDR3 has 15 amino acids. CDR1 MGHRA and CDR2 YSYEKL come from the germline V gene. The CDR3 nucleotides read TGCGCCAGCAGCCGGACAGGGGTCCGAACCTACGAGCAGTACTTC. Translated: CASSRTGVRTYEQYF.

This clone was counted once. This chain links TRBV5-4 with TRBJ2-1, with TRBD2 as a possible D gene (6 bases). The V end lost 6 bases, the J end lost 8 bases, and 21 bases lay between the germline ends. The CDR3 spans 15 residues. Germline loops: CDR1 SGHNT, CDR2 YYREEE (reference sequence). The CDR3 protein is CASTRLELWGDEQFF. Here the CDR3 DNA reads TGTGCCAGCACCCGACTAGAGCTCTGGGGGGATGAGCAGTTCTTC.

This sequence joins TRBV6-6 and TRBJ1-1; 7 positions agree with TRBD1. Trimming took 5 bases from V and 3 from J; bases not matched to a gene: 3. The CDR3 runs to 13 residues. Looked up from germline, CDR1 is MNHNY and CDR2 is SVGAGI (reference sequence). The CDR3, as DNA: TGTGCCAGCAGTGACAGGGTTGACACTGAAGCTTTCTTT. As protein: CASSDRVDTEAFF.

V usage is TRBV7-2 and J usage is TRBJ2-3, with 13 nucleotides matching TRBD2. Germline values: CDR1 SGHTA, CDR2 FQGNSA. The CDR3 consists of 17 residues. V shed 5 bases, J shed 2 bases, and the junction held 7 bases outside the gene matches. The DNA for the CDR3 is TGTGCCAGCAGCCCTCCGACTAGCGGGGGGCCCACAGATACGCAGTATTTT. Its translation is CASSPPTSGGPTDTQYF.

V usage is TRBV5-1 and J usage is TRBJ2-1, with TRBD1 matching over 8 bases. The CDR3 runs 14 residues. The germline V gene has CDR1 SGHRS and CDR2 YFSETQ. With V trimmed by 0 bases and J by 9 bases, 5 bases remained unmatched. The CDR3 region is CASSLAGGRGEQFF. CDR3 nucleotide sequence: TGCGCCAGCAGCTTGGCAGGGGGCAGAGGTGAGCAGTTCTTC.

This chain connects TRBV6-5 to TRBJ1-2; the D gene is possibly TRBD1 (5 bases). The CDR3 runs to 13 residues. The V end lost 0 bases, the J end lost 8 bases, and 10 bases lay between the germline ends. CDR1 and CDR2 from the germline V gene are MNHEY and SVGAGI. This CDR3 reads CASSYSSGLGYTF. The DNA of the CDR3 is TGTGCCAGCAGTTACTCCTCAGGGCTCGGCTACACCTTC.

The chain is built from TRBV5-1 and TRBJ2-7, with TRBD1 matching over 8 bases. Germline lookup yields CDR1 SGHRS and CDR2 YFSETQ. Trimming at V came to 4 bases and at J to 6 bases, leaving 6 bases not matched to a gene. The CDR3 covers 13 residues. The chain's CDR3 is CASSGTGTGEQYF. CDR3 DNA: TGCGCCAGCAGCGGGACAGGTACGGGCGAGCAGTACTTC.

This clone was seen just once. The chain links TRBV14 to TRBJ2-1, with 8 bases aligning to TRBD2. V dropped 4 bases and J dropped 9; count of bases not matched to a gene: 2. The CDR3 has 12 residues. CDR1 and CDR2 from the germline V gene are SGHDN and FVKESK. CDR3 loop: CASSRRGAEQFF. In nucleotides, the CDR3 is TGTGCCAGCAGCCGGCGGGGGGCTGAGCAGTTCTTC.

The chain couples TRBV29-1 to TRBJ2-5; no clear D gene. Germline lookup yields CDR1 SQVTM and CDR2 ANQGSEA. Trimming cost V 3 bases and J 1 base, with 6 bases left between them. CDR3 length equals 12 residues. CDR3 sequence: CSVDAGQETQYF. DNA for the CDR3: TGCAGCGTTGATGCAGGCCAAGAGACCCAGTACTTC.

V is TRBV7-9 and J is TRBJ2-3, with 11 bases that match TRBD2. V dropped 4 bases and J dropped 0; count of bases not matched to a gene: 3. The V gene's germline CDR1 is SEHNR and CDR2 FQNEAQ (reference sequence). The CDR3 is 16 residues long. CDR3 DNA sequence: TGTGCCAGCAGCTCGACTAGCGGGGTTAGCACAGATACGCAGTATTTT. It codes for CASSSTSGVSTDTQYF. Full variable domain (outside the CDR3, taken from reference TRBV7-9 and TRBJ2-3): DTGVSQNPRHKITKRGQNVTFRCDPISEHNRLYWYRQTLGQGPEFLTYFQNEAQLEKSRLLSDRFSAERPKGSFSTLEIQRTEQGDSAMYLCASSSTSGVSTDTQYFGPGTRLTVL.

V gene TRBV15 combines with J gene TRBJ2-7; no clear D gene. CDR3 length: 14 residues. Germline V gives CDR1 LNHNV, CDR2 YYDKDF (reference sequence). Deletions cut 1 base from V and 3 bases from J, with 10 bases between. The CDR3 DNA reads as TGTGCCACCAGCAGAGGTAACTTAAACTACGAGCAGTACTTC. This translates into CATSRGNLNYEQYF.

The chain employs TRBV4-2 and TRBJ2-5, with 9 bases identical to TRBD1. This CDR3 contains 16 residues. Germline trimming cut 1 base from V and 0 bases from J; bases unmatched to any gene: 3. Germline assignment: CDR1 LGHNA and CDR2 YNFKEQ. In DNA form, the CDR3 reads TGTGCCAGCAGCCAAGGTGGGACAGGGAACCAAGAGACCCAGTACTTC. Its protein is CASSQGGTGNQETQYF.